This T cell receptor (beta chain) came from a study of graft-versus-host responses after intestinal transplantation. Overall study context: Anti-thymocyte globulin served as induction for all recipients, who then took tacrolimus and steroids for about three years. Whole-study findings and limits: The highest levels of circulating GvH clones went along with early declines in HvG clones after transplant. The authors found GvH clones in recipient marrow, some appearing first in ileum or blood.

The method was immunoSEQ multiplex PCR; TCRdb's version includes in-frame clones alone and lacks a portion of them. The sample records roughly 53,000 clones, roughly 89% being singletons. In the case of this clone: Its antigen is unknown.

The CDR3 extends over 15 amino acids. CDR1 KGHSH and CDR2 LQKENI come from the germline V gene. V dropped 2 bases and J dropped 4 bases, with 12 bases sitting between them. The rearrangement uses TRBV18 and TRBJ1-5, with D tentatively TRBD1 (5 bases). The specimen comprised PBMCs, sampled roughly 95 weeks after intestinal transplant. The receptor was isolated from a human patient who received an intestinal transplant, so some T cells may come from the graft donor. CDR3 loop: CASSPVGRGNQPQHF. The CDR3 region has the DNA TGTGCCAGCTCACCAGTGGGGAGGGGAAATCAGCCCCAGCATTTT.